This paragraph covers one T cell receptor (beta chain) sequence. Its antigen is not identified. The sample originates from a study of shared clonotypes between healthy human individuals. About the research overall: For every donor, three CD4 naive, three CD4 memory, two CD8 naive and one CD8 memory plates were used.

Clones were sequenced by immunoSEQ multiplex PCR, and TCRdb holds only the in-frame ones, with some missing. Of roughly 2.1 million clones in the sample, about 92% were seen once. Study-level points and caveats: Estimated richness was generally greater in naive than memory subsets. Collection of samples was limited to blood; tissue repertoires likely differ. Few donors limited the genetic and exposure-history diversity represented.

Germline values: CDR1 SGHTA, CDR2 FQGTGA. V was pared by 5 bases and J by 9 bases, with 10 bases of the junction left unmatched. This CDR3 spans 14 amino acids. Terminally differentiated effector memory CD45RA+ cells were excluded from the naive CD8 cells, which were CD45RO-negative and positively selected for CCR7. The chain recombines TRBV7-3 with TRBJ2-1; 7 bases are a match to TRBD1. The specimen sequenced was naive CD8+ T cells from PBMCs. The sequence came from a man aged 18 to 29 in good health. Some clones in this sample may be carry-over from other donors' samples. This chain's CDR3 is CASSPIGGPGEQFF. The CDR3 nucleotides read TGTGCCAGCAGCCCGATAGGGGGCCCGGGTGAGCAGTTCTTC.